These 20 T cell receptor beta chains were sequenced from one sample in a study of technical replicates of blood from a handful of donors (dated by TCRdb to 2016 to 2017). The receptor library was made with the immunoSEQ multiplex PCR assay. TCRdb re-hosts the immuneACCESS table, in-frame sequences only. Its copies lack some clones; in the studies checked, an unresolved V gene accounts for under half of them, and the cause for the rest is not known. Across this sample there are more than 65,000 clones, with around 90% seen only once. The ten largest clones take up 0.3% to 0.45% of the sample. Sequencing was performed on T cells isolated from PBMCs. These receptors came from a human donor in good health.

This clone has only a few counts. The chain links TRBV11-3 to TRBJ1-1, with TRBD1 as a possible D gene (6 bases). Germline assignment: CDR1 SGHNT and CDR2 YENEEA. CDR3 size: 14 residues. V was pared by 5 bases and J by 0 bases, with 10 bases between. CDR3 protein: CASSPGHLNTEAFF. The CDR3 DNA follows: TGTGCCAGCAGCCCGGGACACTTGAACACTGAAGCTTTCTTT. Drawing the rest from reference TRBV11-3 and TRBJ1-1, the complete variable domain is EAGVVQSPRYKIIEKKQPVAFWCNPISGHNTLYWYLQNLGQGPELLIRYENEEAVDDSQLPKDRFSAERLKGVDSTLKIQPAELGDSAVYLCASSPGHLNTEAFFGQGTRLTVV.

This chain joins TRBV2 and TRBJ2-1; TRBD2 aligns across 8 bases. Germline-derived CDR1 and CDR2 are SNHLY and FYNNEI. This CDR3 comprises 12 residues. The V gene end was trimmed by 10 bases and the J gene end by 9 bases; junction bases not matched to a gene: 8. CDR3 DNA: TGTGCCATCCCGGGACTAGAAGCTGAGCAGTTCTTC. Amino acids: CAIPGLEAEQFF.

The chain links TRBV18 to TRBJ2-7; 8 bases align to TRBD1. The germline gives CDR1 KGHSH, CDR2 LQKENI. The trim removed 0 bases at V and 1 base at J, leaving 11 bases unmatched. This CDR3 is built from 18 residues. The CDR3 loop is CASSPPSAGTGLSYEQYF. CDR3 coding DNA: TGTGCCAGCTCACCACCTTCGGCCGGGACAGGCCTTTCCTACGAGCAGTACTTC.

This chain uses TRBV5-1 with TRBJ2-2, with 8 bases fitting TRBD1. CDR1 is SGHRS and CDR2 is YFSETQ in the germline V gene. This CDR3 spans 14 amino acids. After removal of 10 bases from V and 0 bases from J, the junction contained 5 bases not matched to a gene. This chain's CDR3 is CAARQGTNTGELFF. The CDR3 bases are TGCGCCGCGAGACAGGGGACGAACACCGGGGAGCTGTTTTTT.

This chain uses TRBV7-9 with TRBJ2-2; 8 bases agree with TRBD1. This CDR3 region has 14 residues. Trimming removed 3 bases from V and 6 bases from J; junction bases left unmatched: 3. CDR1 is SEHNR, CDR2 FQNEAQ, per germline (reference sequence). Here the CDR3 DNA reads TGTGCCAGCAGCTTGACAGGGGTGGCCGGGGAGCTGTTTTTT. Translating it yields CASSLTGVAGELFF.

The J gene is TRBJ2-7, the V gene TRBV27, with 8 bases that match TRBD1. The CDR3 sequence is 14 residues long. Per germline, CDR1 MNHEY and CDR2 SMNVEV (reference sequence). V lost 5 bases to trimming and J lost 2 bases; unmatched junction nucleotides: 5. In nucleotides, the CDR3 is TGTGCCAGCAGTCCGGCGGGACAGGCCTACGAGCAGTACTTC. The encoded protein is CASSPAGQAYEQYF.

This clone has just a few counts. The chain has TRBV11-3 and TRBJ2-7, with TRBD2 matching over 7 bases. The V gene's germline CDR1 is SGHNT and CDR2 YENEEA. V was pared by 3 bases and J by 0 bases, with 5 bases of the junction left unmatched. This CDR3 comprises 15 residues. The chain's CDR3 is CASSFSGGPSYEQYF. In nucleotides, the CDR3 is TGTGCCAGCAGCTTTTCGGGAGGACCCTCCTACGAGCAGTACTTC.

The rearrangement links TRBV4-3 to TRBJ2-1; 14 bases are a match to TRBD2. The V gene's germline CDR1 is LGHNA and CDR2 YSLEER. Germline trimming cut 1 base from V and 7 bases from J; bases unmatched to any gene: 6. CDR3 length equals 17 residues. In DNA form, the CDR3 reads TGCGCCAGCAGCCAAGGGACTAGCGGGAGGATTAGGAATGAGCAGTTCTTC. Its protein is CASSQGTSGRIRNEQFF.

This sequence joins TRBV13 and TRBJ1-1; D might be TRBD1 (6 bases). Germline values: CDR1 PRHDT, CDR2 FYEKMQ (reference sequence). V was pared by 5 bases and J by 5 bases, with 12 bases between. The CDR3 extends over 13 amino acids. CDR3 region: CASSPQGFTEAFF. The CDR3 DNA follows: TGTGCCAGCAGCCCCCAGGGGTTTACTGAAGCTTTCTTT. The complete variable domain, with remaining parts taken from reference TRBV13 and TRBJ1-1, reads AAGVIQSPRHLIKEKRETATLKCYPIPRHDTVYWYQQGPGQDPQFLISFYEKMQSDKGSIPDRFSAQQFSDYHSELNMSSLELGDSALYFCASSPQGFTEAFFGQGTRLTVV.

This rearrangement joins TRBV28 to TRBJ2-3, with D tentatively TRBD2 (5 bases). Germline loops: CDR1 MDHEN, CDR2 SYDVKM. The V and J ends lost 3 bases and 1 base respectively, with 8 bases between them. The CDR3 has 14 amino acids. The CDR3 region is CASSLYGGTDTQYF. The CDR3 DNA is TGTGCCAGCAGTTTGTACGGGGGCACAGATACGCAGTATTTT.

The chain has TRBV7-2 and TRBJ1-2, with 7 bases lining up with TRBD1. The CDR3 is made up of 15 amino acids. The V and J ends lost 4 bases and 4 bases, in that order; junction bases with no gene match: 9. Germline CDR1 SGHTA, CDR2 FQGNSA. The CDR3 DNA reads TGTGCCAGCAGCTGGGGGTCCGGGACAGTCTATGGCTACACCTTC. Residues: CASSWGSGTVYGYTF.

In DNA form, the CDR3 reads TGTGCCAGCAACGTACAGGGGACTAACTATGGCTACACCTTC. This translates into CASNVQGTNYGYTF. The gene calls are TRBV7-9 and TRBJ1-2; 7 bases are shared with TRBD1. CDR3 length: 14 amino acids. J was trimmed by 0 bases and V by 7 bases; bases with no gene match: 5. Germline-derived CDR1 and CDR2 are SEHNR and FQNEAQ (reference sequence).

This sequence joins TRBV2 and TRBJ2-5; D might be TRBD1 (5 bases). Trimming stripped 3 bases from V and 3 bases from J, with 11 bases between. The CDR3 contains 14 residues. Germline-derived CDR1 and CDR2 are SNHLY and FYNNEI. The CDR3 bases are TGTGCCAGCAGTGATCTTGGCAGGGAAGAGACCCAGTACTTC. Its protein product is CASSDLGREETQYF. Drawing the rest from reference TRBV2 and TRBJ2-5, the complete variable domain is EPEVTQTPSHQVTQMGQEVILRCVPISNHLYFYWYRQILGQKVEFLVSFYNNEISEKSEIFDDQFSVERPDGSNFTLKIRSTKLEDSAMYFCASSDLGREETQYFGPGTRLLVL.

The CDR3, as DNA: TGTGCCAGCAGCCCAGCCTTGGGTGGCGGCTACGAGCAGTACTTC. It encodes CASSPALGGGYEQYF. The V call is TRBV11-2, the J call TRBJ2-7; D not certain. V dropped 5 bases and J dropped 3 bases, with 17 bases sitting between them. This CDR3 contains 15 residues. Germline assignment: CDR1 SGHAT and CDR2 FQNNGV.

The rearrangement joins TRBV4-1 to TRBJ1-2, with unresolved D. V lost 0 bases to trimming and J lost 3 bases, with 8 bases between them. The CDR3 is 14 residues long. Per germline, CDR1 MGHRA and CDR2 YSYEKL. This CDR3 is CASSQEAGDYGYTF. DNA of the CDR3: TGCGCCAGCAGCCAAGAAGCGGGAGACTATGGCTACACCTTC.

The chain recombines TRBV11-3 with TRBJ1-5; D not certain. CDR3 length: 16 amino acids. Germline V gene lookup returns CDR1 SGHNT and CDR2 YENEEA. Trimming took off 6 bases at V and 0 bases at J, with 15 bases between the two ends. Here the CDR3 reads CASSLPGTYSNQPQHF. Written as DNA, the CDR3 is TGTGCCAGCAGTCTACCGGGTACCTATAGCAATCAGCCCCAGCATTTT. Based on the CDR3 plus reference TRBV11-3 and TRBJ1-5, the full variable domain is EAGVVQSPRYKIIEKKQPVAFWCNPISGHNTLYWYLQNLGQGPELLIRYENEEAVDDSQLPKDRFSAERLKGVDSTLKIQPAELGDSAVYLCASSLPGTYSNQPQHFGDGTRLSIL.

The chain joins TRBV5-6 to TRBJ2-1; 11 bases are shared with TRBD2. The CDR3 runs to 16 residues. Germline-derived CDR1 and CDR2 are SGHDT and YYEEEE. With 3 bases clipped from V and 3 bases from J, the junction kept 5 bases outside the gene matches. The DNA for the CDR3 is TGTGCCAGCAGCTGGGGGACTAGCGGTTTCTACAATGAGCAGTTCTTC. Translation gives CASSWGTSGFYNEQFF. The variable domain in full, with the rest retrieved from reference TRBV5-6 and TRBJ2-1, is DAGVTQSPTHLIKTRGQQVTLRCSPKSGHDTVSWYQQALGQGPQFIFQYYEEEERQRGNFPDRFSGHQFPNYSSELNVNALLLGDSALYLCASSWGTSGFYNEQFFGPGTRLTVL.

This chain links TRBV6-5 with TRBJ2-2, with no clear D. Germline CDR1 reads MNHEY; CDR2 reads SVGAGI. The CDR3 totals 11 residues. The V end was cut by 6 bases, the J end by 5 bases, with 4 bases between. The CDR3 protein is CASRSTGELFF. DNA for the CDR3: TGTGCCAGCAGGTCTACCGGGGAGCTGTTTTTT.

The rearrangement joins TRBV11-2 to TRBJ2-7; 8 bases align to TRBD2. The CDR3 has 16 residues. Germline values: CDR1 SGHAT, CDR2 FQNNGV. The V gene end was trimmed by 1 base and the J gene end by 4 bases; junction bases not matched to a gene: 9. The CDR3 sequence is CASSLVSSGSPYEQYF. The CDR3 nucleotides are TGTGCCAGCAGCTTAGTATCCAGCGGGAGCCCTTACGAGCAGTACTTC.

The chain uses TRBV9 and TRBJ2-3, with 8 bases that match TRBD2. V was clipped by 2 bases and J by 0 bases; unmatched bases: 5. CDR1 SGDLS and CDR2 YYNGEE come from the germline V gene. CDR3 length: 16 residues. The CDR3 DNA is TGTGCCAGCAGCGTCGTAGCGGGACCCAGCACAGATACGCAGTATTTT. This gives the protein CASSVVAGPSTDTQYF.